The TCR beta chain described here comes from a study of CXCR3-negative and CXCR3-positive naive CD8 T cells. Whole-study findings and limits: Compared with CXCR3-negative naive cells, CXCR3-positive naive cells showed more hydrophobic TRB CDR3s. Diversity was high in both naive subsets and much lower in memory cells.

About this clonotype: Its antigen remains unknown.

Germline V gene lookup returns CDR1 LGHNA and CDR2 YSLEER. This CDR3 comprises 13 residues. The TRB libraries of cDNA were built by UMI-labeled 5' RACE. Reanalyzing the 5' RACE reads, TCRdb keeps one entry per CDR3 protein, without DNA. Recorded for this sample: about 120,000 distinct CDR3 sequences. The sample was naive CXCR3+ CD8+ T cells from blood. Subset meaning: CD45RO-CCR7+CD27+CD95- naive CD8+ T cells expressing CXCR3 (TNR3+). The rearrangement links TRBV4-3 to TRBJ2-7; the TCRdb call, TRBD1, lacks DNA for checking. The source is a human donor in good health. Some clones in this sample may be carry-over from other donors' samples. The chain's CDR3 is CASSQGQGDEQYF.